This T cell receptor beta chain was sequenced for a study of blood T cell repertoires in COVID-19 (dated by TCRdb to the early 2020s). Concerning the study at large: The collaborator samples originated in the United States, Italy and Spain and spanned the acute and convalescent phases of COVID-19. The material from the prospective study consisted of cDNA or gDNA derived from T cells, B-cell-depleted T cells, or PBMCs. Deeply sampled blood TCRbeta repertoires from subjects exposed to, actively infected with, or recovered from COVID-19 were included in the dataset. The repertoires were made available in a free public database intended to serve as a resource for research on the immune response to SARS-CoV-2. The samples were drawn from the first 160 participants of the ongoing ImmuneRACE study and from 950 to 1,500 subjects provided by 6 global collaborators. Nearly every sample came with metadata listing a de-identified subject ID, COVID-19 status, age in years and sex. Where available, HLA class I and class II types were taken from metadata supplied by the sample provider and were not determined by assay-based typing.

TCRbeta CDR3 regions were amplified from genomic DNA by means of the immunoSEQ Assay, a bias-controlled multiplex PCR. As for the original processing: The number of nucleated cells in each sample was estimated by amplification of reference gene primers within the assay. To quantify the absolute abundance of each unique TCRbeta CDR3 rearrangement, sequence reads were collapsed and filtered. Productive Simpson clonality was computed per sample as the square root of Simpson's diversity index over productive rearrangements. This immuneACCESS table, as held by TCRdb, lists in-frame sequences with V and J called but not all clones. Of the missing ones, under half trace to an unresolved V gene in checked studies; the others have no known cause. The DNA was the basis for D and trimming; V, J and clone size are from that table. The sample profile shows more than 350,000 clones; roughly nine tenths of them were found once. The top ten clonotypes cover 0.9% to 1.1% of the sample.

The paper as a whole reports these results and caveats: The amount of clinical and demographic metadata varied by source and participant and was provided uncurated.

Notes on this clone: Its antigen remains undetermined. There are no base qualities to consult, and no much larger clone falls within one base.

Participants in the prospective study were aged roughly 18 to 100 years, lived in more than 20 United States geographic areas, and enrolled through a virtual design. In the prospective study, cohorts were assigned on the basis of participant-reported clinical history obtained from a screening survey and a study questionnaire. ImmuneRACE Cohort 3 recovered participants were defined by two consecutive negative NP/OP PCR tests, healthcare professional clearance, or symptom resolution. Each participant in the prospective study had whole blood, serum and a nasopharyngeal or oropharyngeal swab collected by mobile phlebotomists. Participants in the prospective study had the option to provide additional blood draws and questionnaires over a 2-month period. Before DNA extraction, blood samples from the prospective study were shipped at room temperature or frozen. V trim: 1 base; J trim: 9 bases; unmatched bases: 5. Including the terminal cysteine and phenylalanine, the CDR3 comprises 14 residues. The only DNA kept is the CDR3, 42 bases in frame from the first base. CDR1 and CDR2, per the germline V gene, are LGHNA and YSLEER.

The TCR originated in a young man who had recovered from COVID-19. The chain couples TRBV4-3 to TRBJ1-3; 8 bases in the middle match TRBD1. Sample: PBMCs or T cells enriched from blood (not recorded which). CDR3 loop: CASSQVQGGGTIYF. The base sequence is TGCGCCAGCAGCCAAGTACAGGGGGGCGGCACCATATATTTT.